These 9 T cell receptor beta chains were sequenced from one sample in a study of blood T cell repertoires in COVID-19 (dated by TCRdb to about 2020). The library was made by the immunoSEQ multiplex PCR assay. TCRdb's version of the immuneACCESS table is confined to in-frame rearrangements and falls short of the full clone set. An unresolved V gene accounts for under half of the shortfall where checked; the remainder is of unknown origin. This sample lists 260,000 or so clones; 85% were detected once. The ten largest clones capture 2.5% to 3% of the sample. Sequenced sample: PBMCs or T cells enriched from blood (not recorded which). These receptors were collected from a woman aged 45-60 years who had recovered from COVID-19.

This clone was observed a single time. This chain uses TRBV9 with TRBJ2-3, with D possibly TRBD1 on 5 matching bases. The CDR3 has 13 amino acids. CDR1 is SGDLS, CDR2 YYNGEE, per germline. Trimming shortened V by 0 bases and J by 3 bases, and 5 bases separated the two germline ends. The CDR3, as DNA: TGTGCCAGCAGCGTAGGACAGACAGATACGCAGTATTTT. Translated: CASSVGQTDTQYF. Combining the CDR3 with reference TRBV9 and TRBJ2-3 gives the whole variable domain DSGVTQTPKHLITATGQRVTLRCSPRSGDLSVYWYQQSLDQGLQFLIQYYNGEERAKGNILERFSAQQFPDLHSELNLSSLELGDSALYFCASSVGQTDTQYFGPGTRLTVL.

The chain recombines TRBV6-1 with TRBJ1-3, with TRBD1 identical over 11 bases. Germline assignment: CDR1 MNHNS and CDR2 SASEGT. The CDR3 loop spans 16 amino acids. The J segment lost 2 bases and the V segment lost 3 bases, leaving 3 bases of the junction unmatched. CDR3 residues: CASSDGGQGAGNTIYF. The CDR3 DNA reads TGTGCCAGCAGTGACGGGGGACAGGGGGCTGGAAACACCATATATTTT.

Here the CDR3 reads CASNSGQGYGYTF. CDR3 coding DNA: TGTGCCAGTAATTCGGGACAGGGATATGGCTACACCTTC. The rearrangement links TRBV12-3 or TRBV12-4 to TRBJ1-2; 9 bases line up with TRBD1. The CDR3 spans 13 residues. The trim removed 9 bases at V and 5 bases at J, leaving 7 bases unmatched.

The chain carries TRBV6-5 and TRBJ1-1; weak D call: TRBD1 (5 bases). Germline-derived CDR1 and CDR2 are MNHEY and SVGAGI. The CDR3 is 13 amino acids. Trimming shortened V by 5 bases and J by 6 bases, and 13 bases separated the two germline ends. DNA of the CDR3: TGTGCCAGCAGTCCCCCAGGGCTATCTGAAGCTTTCTTT. Its translation is CASSPPGLSEAFF.

The chain combines TRBV6-2 or TRBV6-3 with TRBJ2-5, with 7 bases that match TRBD2. This CDR3 comprises 15 residues. In germline, CDR1 is MNHEY, CDR2 SVGEGT. With 6 bases clipped from V and 5 bases from J, the junction kept 12 bases outside the gene matches. CDR3 amino acids: CASSPGLGVRETQYF. The CDR3 DNA reads TGTGCCAGCAGCCCAGGACTAGGCGTTCGGGAGACCCAGTACTTC.

The rearrangement links TRBV25-1 to TRBJ1-6, with 9 bases fitting TRBD1. Trimming removed 6 bases from V and 10 bases from J; junction bases left unmatched: 13. Germline V gene lookup returns CDR1 MGHDK and CDR2 SYGVNS. This CDR3 has 16 residues. Here the CDR3 DNA reads TGTGCCAGCAGGGACCCGCGGACAGGGGATAGCTCACCCCTCCACTTT. Residues: CASRDPRTGDSSPLHF.

The rearrangement uses TRBV7-9 and TRBJ1-5; TRBD1 might be the D (5 bases). Germline-derived CDR1 and CDR2 are SEHNR and FQNEAQ (reference sequence). CDR3 length: 14 residues. Trimming cost V 4 bases and J 7 bases, with 14 bases left between them. This chain's CDR3 is CASSSADGGQPQHF. The CDR3 DNA sequence: TGTGCCAGCAGCTCCGCGGACGGGGGACAGCCCCAGCATTTT.

This chain joins TRBV4-2 and TRBJ2-1, with 9 nucleotides matching TRBD2. CDR1 and CDR2 (germline): LGHNA, YNFKEQ. V gave up 1 base and J gave up 10 bases; unmatched junction bases: 8. The CDR3 consists of 15 residues. Written as DNA, the CDR3 is TGTGCCAGCAGCCAAGCGGGCGGGAGGGCCTGGGAGCAGTTCTTC. Protein sequence: CASSQAGGRAWEQFF.

This chain links TRBV7-2 with TRBJ1-5; TRBD1 matches 8 bases. V lost 5 bases and J lost 0; bases outside the gene matches: 6. Germline V gene lookup returns CDR1 SGHTA and CDR2 FQGNSA. The CDR3 is 16 amino acids. CDR3 loop: CASSDQGQVSNQPQHF. CDR3 sequence (DNA): TGTGCCAGCAGCGACCAGGGACAGGTTAGCAATCAGCCCCAGCATTTT.